This T cell receptor beta chain was identified in a study of healthy donors' naive CD4 and CD8 T cells. Across the whole study: Donors came from three age groups: 20-25, 40-50 and 60-70 years.

In the case of this clonotype: The antigen remains undetermined.

The CDR3 runs 19 residues. In germline, CDR1 is LNHDA, CDR2 SQIVND (reference sequence). The V gene lost 3 bases and the J gene lost 3 bases, with 24 bases spanning the gap. Each TCR library used roughly 490 ng of total RNA and a linear amplification protocol. Via MiXCR, TCRdb re-called the reads, giving one row per CDR3 protein. The table records around 180,000 distinct CDR3 sequences, 65% to 80% of them present only once. Overall study findings and caveats: Positive CDR3 charge linked to CD4+ cells, negative to CD8+ cells.

The sample comprised naive CD4+ and CD8+ T cells sorted from blood, pooled from several donors. The sequence was collected from a pool of human donors in good health; the sample pools cells from several healthy donors. V usage is TRBV19 and J usage is TRBJ2-1; a possible D gene is TRBD2 (5 bases). The CDR3 sequence is CASSMGEENVGSFYNEQFF. The CDR3 DNA sequence: TGTGCCAGTAGTATGGGAGAGGAGAATGTCGGATCTTTCTACAATGAGCAGTTCTTC.